These 21 T cell receptor beta chains originate from one sample sequenced in a study of beta chain features in type 1 diabetes. Sequenced material consisted of expressed TCRB transcripts (all of the isolated RNA was reverse transcribed). The protocol was immunoSEQ multiplex PCR, while the TCRdb copy is restricted to in-frame clones and leaves out a portion. The sample has about 290,000 clones; roughly 8% are singletons. The sample taken for sequencing was central memory CD4+ T cells from blood. The receptors stem from a woman younger than 30 in good health.

This clone has a count of ten or more. The DNA for the CDR3 is TGTGCCAGCAGCTTAGCGCCAACAGATACGCAGTATTTT. Translation gives CASSLAPTDTQYF. The chain uses TRBV7-9 and TRBJ2-3; the D is unclear. Trimming took 0 bases from V and 3 from J, leaving 4 bases between them. Germline CDR1 and CDR2: SEHNR and FQNEAQ (reference sequence). This CDR3 spans 13 amino acids.

This clone occurred a few times. The chain couples TRBV4-2 to TRBJ2-3; 7 bases match TRBD2. This CDR3 spans 16 amino acids. V trimming: 1 base; J trimming: 0 bases; junction bases outside the gene matches: 4. CDR1 is LGHNA, CDR2 YNFKEQ, per germline. The CDR3 region is CASSQVTSRSTDTQYF. CDR3 bases: TGTGCCAGCAGCCAAGTGACTAGCAGAAGCACAGATACGCAGTATTTT.

This clone was counted only a few times. V is TRBV5-6 and J is TRBJ2-1; 7 bases agree with TRBD2. With V trimmed by 6 bases and J by 1 base, 10 bases remained unmatched. Germline V lookup: CDR1 SGHDT, CDR2 YYEEEE. This CDR3 is built from 16 residues. CDR3 protein: CASTEGGGRSYNEQFF. In nucleotides, the CDR3 is TGTGCCAGCACCGAGGGCGGGGGACGGTCCTACAATGAGCAGTTCTTC.

This clone was seen a few times. The CDR3, as DNA: TGTGCCAGCAGTTCCGACAGGGAGTATACTGAAGCTTTCTTT. Translating it yields CASSSDREYTEAFF. The rearrangement uses TRBV11-3 and TRBJ1-1; 7 bases match TRBD1. This CDR3 spans 14 amino acids. With V trimmed by 6 bases and J by 5 bases, 9 bases remained unmatched. Looked up from germline, CDR1 is SGHNT and CDR2 is YENEEA.

The V call is TRBV5-1, the J call TRBJ2-1; 8 nucleotides agree with TRBD2. CDR3 length: 13 amino acids. Germline lookup yields CDR1 SGHRS and CDR2 YFSETQ. Unmatched junction bases numbered 4, after V lost 6 bases and J lost 5 bases. The CDR3 nucleotides are TGCGCCAGCATAGCGGGAACTGACAATGAGCAGTTCTTC. Its protein is CASIAGTDNEQFF.

This clone was picked up a small number of times. The chain joins TRBV30 to TRBJ1-4; D is undetermined. The CDR3 runs to 14 residues. Trimming removed 2 bases at V and 0 bases at J, with 7 bases between. Germline values: CDR1 GTSNPN, CDR2 SVGIG (reference sequence). DNA of the CDR3: TGTGCCTGGAGTAAATTAACAACTAATGAAAAACTGTTTTTT. Translation gives CAWSKLTTNEKLFF.

This clone has ten or more counts. This CDR3 is CATDRGYSNQPQHF. The CDR3 coding sequence is TGTGCCACGGACAGGGGGTATAGCAATCAGCCCCAGCATTTT. This chain uses TRBV10-3 with TRBJ1-5; 10 bases are a match to TRBD1. Germline assignment: CDR1 ENHRY and CDR2 SYGVKD. The CDR3 has 14 amino acids. J lost 0 bases, V lost 10 bases, and 3 bases had no gene match.

This clone was seen only a few times. Its ends do not fully match the called genes, so a read error is possible. The rearrangement joins TRBV7-9 to TRBJ2-5, with 11 bases matching TRBD2. Germline assignment: CDR1 SEHNR and CDR2 FQNEAQ (reference sequence). This CDR3 region has 14 residues. The DNA for the CDR3 is TGTGCCAGCAGCGAAATACTAGCGGGAGAGGCCCAGTACTTC. Its protein is CASSEILAGEAQYF.

V and J are TRBV30 and TRBJ2-3; a possible D gene is TRBD2 (5 bases). Germline lookup yields CDR1 GTSNPN and CDR2 SVGIG (reference sequence). V was clipped by 0 bases and J by 7 bases, with 17 bases between them. CDR3 length equals 15 residues. CDR3 sequence (DNA): TGTGCCTGGAGTGTACCGAGGGAGACCACTCATACGCAGTATTTT. Translated: CAWSVPRETTHTQYF.

This clone has a handful of counts. The rearrangement uses TRBV2 and TRBJ2-1; D is uncertain. This CDR3 region has 13 residues. The germline gives CDR1 SNHLY, CDR2 FYNNEI. Deletions cut 4 bases from V and 6 bases from J, with 10 bases between. CDR3 bases: TGTGCCAGCAGTGCGGTTGGCGGCAATGAGCAGTTCTTC. Residues: CASSAVGGNEQFF. The complete variable domain, with remaining parts taken from reference TRBV2 and TRBJ2-1, reads EPEVTQTPSHQVTQMGQEVILRCVPISNHLYFYWYRQILGQKVEFLVSFYNNEISEKSEIFDDQFSVERPDGSNFTLKIRSTKLEDSAMYFCASSAVGGNEQFFGPGTRLTVL.

The V gene is TRBV10-2, the J gene TRBJ1-1; no firm D call. CDR1 and CDR2 from the germline V gene are WSHSY and SAAADI. The V end was cut by 6 bases, the J end by 0 bases, with 14 bases between. CDR3 length: 15 residues. In DNA, the CDR3 is TGCGCCAGCAGCGATGCCGGGGTCATGAACACTGAAGCTTTCTTT. Protein product: CASSDAGVMNTEAFF.

This clone was found a few times. This chain joins TRBV6-6 and TRBJ1-5; TRBD1 matches 8 bases. V lost 6 bases to trimming and J lost 2 bases; unmatched junction nucleotides: 6. CDR3 length: 15 amino acids. CDR1 is MNHNY, CDR2 SVGAGI, per germline (reference sequence). CDR3 bases: TGTGCCAGCAGGTCACGGGACAGGCGCAATCAGCCCCAGCATTTT. Protein product: CASRSRDRRNQPQHF.

The V gene is TRBV29-1, the J gene TRBJ1-2, with D maybe TRBD1 (6 bases). Per the germline V gene, CDR1 is SQVTM and CDR2 is ANQGSEA. With 1 base removed from V and 6 bases from J, the gap between germline ends came to 9 bases. There are 12 residues in the CDR3. CDR3 DNA sequence: TGCAGCGTTGAAGGAGGGACACATGGCTACACCTTC. This gives the protein CSVEGGTHGYTF.

This clone was seen more than once but under ten times. The chain has TRBV29-1 and TRBJ1-2; a possible D gene is TRBD1 (5 bases). CDR3 size: 15 residues. Deletions cut 0 bases from V and 4 bases from J, with 15 bases between. The germline V gene encodes CDR1 SQVTM and CDR2 ANQGSEA. The CDR3 spells CSVEDKMGRVYGYTF. DNA of the CDR3: TGCAGCGTTGAAGATAAGATGGGACGGGTCTATGGCTACACCTTC. The full variable domain, rest sourced from reference TRBV29-1 and TRBJ1-2, is SAVISQKPSRDICQRGTSLTIQCQVDSQVTMMFWYRQQPGQSLTLIATANQGSEATYESGFVIDKFPISRPNLTFSTLTVSNMSPEDSSIYLCSVEDKMGRVYGYTFGSGTRLTVV.

The chain employs TRBV4-2 and TRBJ1-2; tentatively, D is TRBD1 (6 bases). The germline gives CDR1 LGHNA, CDR2 YNFKEQ. CDR3 length: 15 residues. V lost 0 bases and J lost 4, with 12 bases in between. CDR3 DNA: TGTGCCAGCAGCCAAGATGTACAGGGTGGCTATGGCTACACCTTC. The encoded protein is CASSQDVQGGYGYTF.

At least ten counts were recorded for this clone. V is TRBV12-5 and J is TRBJ2-6, with D hard to call. The CDR3 spans 11 residues. CDR1 is LGHNT and CDR2 is FRNRAP in the germline V gene. Deletions cut 2 bases from V and 17 bases from J, with 10 bases between. CDR3 coding DNA: TGTGCTAGTGGTTTGTGGCAAGGGATGACTTTC. Protein product: CASGLWQGMTF.

This clone was detected a few times. The chain links TRBV28 to TRBJ2-7; D gene unclear. The V end lost 4 bases, the J end lost 0 bases, and 4 bases lay between the germline ends. Germline values: CDR1 MDHEN, CDR2 SYDVKM. The CDR3 consists of 12 residues. The CDR3 here is CASSWGSYEQYV. The CDR3 DNA reads as TGTGCCAGCAGTTGGGGCTCCTACGAGCAGTACGTC.

CDR3 in amino acids: CASSLAPDGELFF. CDR3 nucleotide sequence: TGCGCCAGCAGCTTGGCGCCTGACGGGGAGCTGTTTTTT. The chain has TRBV5-1 and TRBJ2-2; D call uncertain. The CDR3 extends over 13 amino acids. Trimming removed 0 bases at V and 7 bases at J, with 7 bases between. CDR1 and CDR2 (germline): SGHRS, YFSETQ.

This clone has a count of ten or more. V gene TRBV14 combines with J gene TRBJ2-5; D is ambiguous. The germline V gene has CDR1 SGHDN and CDR2 FVKESK. The CDR3 consists of 12 residues. V lost 3 bases and J lost 9, with 11 bases in between. In DNA form, the CDR3 reads TGTGCCAGCAGCCATTTACAGTTGGCCCAGTACTTC. Translation gives CASSHLQLAQYF.

This clone was counted at least ten times. This chain joins TRBV11-2 and TRBJ2-5; TRBD1 matches 8 bases. J gave up 2 bases and V 4 bases, and 6 bases lay outside the gene matches. The CDR3 has 15 residues. Germline V gene lookup returns CDR1 SGHAT and CDR2 FQNNGV. The CDR3 DNA sequence: TGTGCCAGCAGCTCCCTCAGGGGGCGTCAAGAGACCCAGTACTTC. It specifies CASSSLRGRQETQYF.

This chain joins TRBV6-6 and TRBJ2-1; D unresolved. V lost 0 bases, J lost 4 bases, and 10 bases lay in between. The CDR3 runs to 15 residues. Per germline, CDR1 MNHNY and CDR2 SVGAGI (reference sequence). The CDR3 protein is CASSYSAGLYNEQFF. DNA for the CDR3: TGTGCCAGCAGTTACTCCGCCGGCCTGTACAATGAGCAGTTCTTC.